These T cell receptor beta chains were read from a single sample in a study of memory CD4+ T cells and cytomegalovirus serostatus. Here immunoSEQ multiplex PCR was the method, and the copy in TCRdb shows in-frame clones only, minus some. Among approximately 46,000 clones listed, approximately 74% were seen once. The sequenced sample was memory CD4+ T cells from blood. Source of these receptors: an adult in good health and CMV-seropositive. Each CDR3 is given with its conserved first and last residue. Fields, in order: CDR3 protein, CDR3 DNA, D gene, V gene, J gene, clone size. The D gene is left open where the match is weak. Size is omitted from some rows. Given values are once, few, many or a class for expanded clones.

CASTRTDEAFF	TGTGCCAGCACCCGCACGGATGAAGCTTTCTTT	.	TRBV6-1	TRBJ1-1	.
CASSFVGQYNEQFF	TGTGCCAGCAGCTTTGTGGGTCAGTACAATGAGCAGTTCTTC	.	TRBV5-6	TRBJ2-1	.
CASSLWDGGHLYPFF	TGTGCCAGCAGTTTATGGGACGGAGGACACCTCTATCCTTTCTTT	.	TRBV27	TRBJ1-1	few
CASMQDRVGAGELFF	TGTGCCAGCATGCAAGACAGGGTCGGCGCCGGGGAGCTGTTTTTT	TRBD1	TRBV2	TRBJ2-2	.
CASTPWARDGYTF	TGTGCCAGCACCCCCTGGGCGAGGGATGGCTACACCTTC	.	TRBV7-9	TRBJ1-2	.
CASSRQGDTEAFF	TGTGCCAGCTCAAGACAGGGAGACACTGAAGCTTTCTTT	TRBD1	TRBV18	TRBJ1-1	.
CASSSYREGTEAFF	TGTGCCAGCAGTTCCTACAGGGAGGGCACTGAAGCTTTCTTT	.	TRBV6-5	TRBJ1-1	.
CASSEADPRGRGARLDTEAFF	TGTGCCAGCAGTGAAGCCGATCCTAGGGGCAGGGGGGCGCGTCTCGACACTGAAGCTTTCTTT	TRBD1	TRBV2	TRBJ1-1	.
CATSRGIGTSGGNEQFF	TGTGCCACCAGCAGAGGAATAGGGACTAGCGGGGGGAATGAGCAGTTCTTC	TRBD2	TRBV15	TRBJ2-1	.
CASSPRGGTELWGGYTF	TGTGCCAGCAGCCCCCGAGGGGGGACGGAACTTTGGGGTGGCTACACCTTC	.	TRBV9	TRBJ1-2	.
CASSKARVGEKLFF	TGTGCCAGTAGTAAGGCGAGGGTGGGAGAAAAACTGTTTTTT	.	TRBV19	TRBJ1-4	.
CASSHPGTGDRRGYTF	TGCGCCAGCAGCCATCCCGGGACAGGGGATCGTCGCGGCTACACCTTC	TRBD1	TRBV4-1	TRBJ1-2	.
CASSMRTSGVTNTGELFF	TGTGCCAGCAGCATGAGGACTAGCGGGGTGACGAACACCGGGGAGCTGTTTTTT	TRBD2	TRBV9	TRBJ2-2	few
CSVVQGENIQYF	TGCAGCGTGGTACAGGGGGAAAACATTCAGTACTTC	TRBD1	TRBV29-1	TRBJ2-4	.
CASSSSVGQPQHF	TGTGCCAGCAGCTCCTCGGTAGGTCAGCCCCAGCATTTT	.	TRBV7-2	TRBJ1-5	.
CASSPQGGAYEQYF	TGTGCCAGCAGCCCCCAGGGGGGTGCCTACGAGCAGTACTTC	.	TRBV7-3	TRBJ2-7	.
CASSSDRTDTQYF	TGTGCCAGCAGCTCGGACCGGACAGATACGCAGTATTTT	.	TRBV5-6	TRBJ2-3	.
CSAMVDTEAFF	TGCAGTGCTATGGTTGACACTGAAGCTTTCTTT	.	TRBV20-1	TRBJ1-1	.
CASSQRPTDPGTQYF	TGTGCCAGCAGCCAGAGACCCACTGATCCCGGTACGCAGTATTTT	.	TRBV5-5	TRBJ2-3	once
CASSLGLANEKLFF	TGTGCCAGCAGCTTGGGCTTGGCTAATGAAAAACTGTTTTTT	.	TRBV5-6	TRBJ1-4	.
CASGLGGRNTEAFF	TGTGCTAGTGGTTTGGGAGGGAGGAACACTGAAGCTTTCTTT	.	TRBV12-5	TRBJ1-1	.
CASSQVVGVTQYF	TGCGCCAGCAGCCAAGTTGTAGGGGTGACCCAGTACTTC	.	TRBV4-1	TRBJ2-5	.
CASSYSTDTQYF	TGCGCCAGCAGCTATAGCACAGATACGCAGTATTTT	.	TRBV5-1	TRBJ2-3	.
CASAYQGFRETQYF	TGTGCCAGCGCGTACCAGGGTTTTAGGGAGACCCAGTACTTC	.	TRBV5-6	TRBJ2-5	.
CASSVQGKEGTQYF	TGTGCCAGCAGTGTACAGGGGAAGGAAGGGACCCAGTACTTC	TRBD1	TRBV2	TRBJ2-5	.
CASSSITVSGANVLTF	TGTGCCAGCAGCTCCATAACGGTCTCTGGGGCCAACGTCCTGACTTTC	.	TRBV7-2	TRBJ2-6	.
CASSLDRASGNTIYF	TGTGCCAGCAGCCTGGACAGGGCCTCTGGAAACACCATATATTTT	TRBD1	TRBV7-2	TRBJ1-3	.
CASAPDSNQPQHF	TGTGCCAGCGCCCCTGATAGCAATCAGCCCCAGCATTTT	.	TRBV2	TRBJ1-5	once
CASTTDRNYGYTF	TGTGCCAGCACGACAGACAGAAACTATGGCTACACCTTC	.	TRBV6-1	TRBJ1-2	.
CASSEVEPVNTGELFF	TGTGCCAGCAGTGAAGTAGAACCAGTCAACACCGGGGAGCTGTTTTTT	.	TRBV2	TRBJ2-2	.
CASSAQGTGEQYF	TGTGCCAGCAGCGCTCAGGGAACGGGGGAGCAGTACTTC	.	TRBV7-6	TRBJ2-7	few
CASSQGGRRQPQHF	TGTGCCAGCTCTCAGGGGGGTCGTCGGCAGCCCCAGCATTTT	TRBD1	TRBV18	TRBJ1-5	.
CASSEGVINTIYF	TGTGCCAGCAGCGAAGGGGTTATAAACACCATATATTTT	.	TRBV9	TRBJ1-3	.
CASRPRGTGRYEQYF	TGTGCCAGTAGACCAAGAGGGACAGGGAGGTACGAGCAGTACTTC	TRBD1	TRBV19	TRBJ2-7	.
CASSSTDLVGGTQYF	TGTGCCAGCAGCTCGACCGACTTGGTCGGAGGGACCCAGTACTTC	.	TRBV11-1	TRBJ2-5	.
CASTVRLAETQYF	TGTGCCAGCACCGTTAGGCTCGCGGAGACCCAGTACTTC	.	TRBV11-2	TRBJ2-5	.
CASSPQGIYGYTF	TGTGCCAGCTCACCGCAGGGAATCTATGGCTACACCTTC	.	TRBV18	TRBJ1-2	.
CASSPPEGSMNTEAFF	TGTGCCAGCAGCCCCCCCGAAGGGTCGATGAACACTGAAGCTTTCTTT	.	TRBV7-8	TRBJ1-1	.
CASSEFVYGVNTQYF	TGTGCCAGCAGTGAATTTGTCTATGGGGTAAATACGCAGTATTTT	.	TRBV6-1	TRBJ2-3	.
CASSSDGVGNGYTF	TGCGCCAGCAGCTCCGATGGGGTGGGAAATGGCTACACCTTC	.	TRBV5-1	TRBJ1-2	.
CASSQVTDRTNTIYF	TGCGCCAGCAGCCAAGTGACGGACCGGACAAACACCATATATTTT	.	TRBV4-1	TRBJ1-3	.
CASSALASDEQFF	TGTGCCAGCAGCGCCCTAGCGTCGGATGAGCAGTTCTTC	.	TRBV5-4	TRBJ2-1	.
CASSQVKGDVDLDTQYF	TGCGCCAGCAGCCAAGTTAAAGGAGATGTGGATCTGGATACGCAGTATTTT	.	TRBV4-1	TRBJ2-3	.
CSVEPRDGDYGYTF	TGCAGCGTTGAACCCAGGGACGGGGACTATGGCTACACCTTC	.	TRBV29-1	TRBJ1-2	.
CASSVRTGDTGELFF	TGTGCCAGCAGCGTTAGGACAGGGGACACCGGGGAGCTGTTTTTT	TRBD1	TRBV9	TRBJ2-2	medium-sized
CASSPRTGGETGELFF	TGCGCCAGCAGCCCACGGACTGGGGGGGAGACCGGGGAGCTGTTTTTT	TRBD2	TRBV4-1	TRBJ2-2	.
CASSQAGGRRQGYEQYF	TGTGCCAGCAGCCAAGCCGGGGGTCGGAGACAGGGCTACGAGCAGTACTTC	.	TRBV4-2	TRBJ2-7	.